The entry below describes one TCR beta chain. No cognate antigen has been identified for it. Per-nucleotide qualities are absent, and no much larger clonotype sits a single base away. Using the deep immunoSEQ assay, TCR CDR3 regions were amplified from genomic DNA by multiplex PCR. Extracted genomic DNA from each cell subset was distributed evenly across all wells of several immunoSEQ 96-well plates, and each plate was treated as a replicate. Each replicate PCR for sorted subsets received around 0.2 ug genomic DNA, equal to roughly 30,000 T cell genomes. The purified libraries were quantified using a Qubit 3.0 fluorometer, sized with a Bioanalyzer 2100, and then quantified again using the KAPA Library Quantification kit. Every immunoSEQ 96-well plate was sequenced on a separate single-read 150-cycle Illumina NextSeq 550 flow cell. In the authors' own workflow: Because the immunoSEQ output included only junctional sequences and no quality scores, the filtering could not be the same as the filtering used for full-length reads. To assign V/J genes and CDR3, sequences were annotated against IMGT germline references using PyIR, a Python wrapper for IgBLAST v1.9. Reads were removed for weak V/J assignments (E-value above 1e-6), missing CDR3, stop codons, out-of-frame junctions, or ambiguous translated residues. A V3J clonotype was defined by an identical inferred V gene, J gene, and CDR3 amino acid sequence. To compute the percentage overlap between repertoires, the number of shared unique clonotypes was divided by the size of the smaller repertoire. Richness of each repertoire was evaluated using RTK rarefaction, the Chao1 estimator, and Recon v2.1 estimates of unobserved clonotypes. For all TCRbeta clonotypes obtained by the gDNA method from a handful of donors, generation probabilities were computed with OLGA. Sourced from immuneACCESS, this table was stored by TCRdb with only in-frame sequences that have V and J called. A share of the clones is absent; for the studies checked, an unresolved V gene accounts for under half, and the remainder has no known explanation. The V and J calls and clone size are taken from that table; D and trimming were inferred from the DNA. For this sample the table gives approximately 640,000 clones, of which roughly 91% were detected only once. The leading ten clones occupy 34% of the sample.

The CDR3 holds 17 amino acids from the cysteine to the phenylalanine. CDR3 DNA is the only sequence kept; it has 51 bases, read in frame from the first base. The germline V gene encodes CDR1 SGHAT and CDR2 FQNNGV. Relative to germline, V is 1 base shorter and J is 3 bases shorter, with 16 bases between their ends. The data were taken from a study of shared clonotypes between healthy human individuals (dated by TCRdb to about 2020). At the level of the whole study: The cohort comprised two women and three men aged 18 to 49 years. Libraries were prepared and TCR repertoires were sequenced by different laboratories using diverse techniques, in order to increase sequencing depth and limit assay-specific biases. For each donor, CD4 naive and CD4 memory were each run on three plates, CD8 naive on two plates, and CD8 memory on one plate. Leukapheresis yielded between about 0.85 and 10 billion PBMCs per donor. To estimate repertoire size and how much clonotype sharing occurs between individuals, the study deeply sequenced the blood TCR repertoires of roughly 5 healthy adults.

The donors were healthy, HIV-negative adults with no recently reported acute infections or vaccinations. Every donor was a Caucasian adult residing in Nashville, Tennessee, USA. CD8 memory samples were composed of magnetically selected CD45RO+ cells combined with CCR7-negative CD45RA+ effector memory (TemRA) cells. Blood was collected by leukapheresis, and PBMCs were isolated by Ficoll-Histopaque density gradient centrifugation and then cryopreserved in liquid nitrogen vapor phase. Analytical flow cytometry was used to check the purity and quantity of every magnetically sorted T cell population. Genomic DNA was isolated from every sorted fraction and measured by UV absorbance on a Nanodrop 2000c. The investigation overall reported the following: Incomplete sequencing was indicated by rarefaction of sorted-subset datasets, despite the large sequencing depth. Sampling was limited to blood, and TCR repertoires in tissue likely differ from TCR repertoires in blood. Pairwise subsampling led to the expectation that sequencing depth would affect the degree of clonotype sharing among donors. Larger estimated clonotype richness was generally found for naive subsets than for memory subsets. Compared with non-shared clonotypes, clonotypes shared by all four sorted-subset donors had higher generation probabilities. The genetic and exposure-history diversity represented was limited by the small number of donors. When a few donors were compared, the shared fraction of clonotypes was about 5.4% for naive CD4, over 3% for naive CD8, 2% to 2.5% for memory CD4, and 0.35% to 0.5% for memory CD8.

The chain uses TRBV11-2 and TRBJ1-3, and perhaps TRBD1 as D gene, on 5 matching bases. This clonotype originated in a man aged 18-30 years in good health. Some clones in this sample may be carry-over from other donors' samples. Material: memory CD8+ T cells from PBMCs. Read against the paper, the sample's cell subset or site label means: CD45RO+ cells pooled with CCR7-negative TemRA cells. In nucleotide form, the sequence is TGTGCCAGCAGCTTAGCCTTCCCGGGCAGGGATGGAAACACCATATATTTT. Its coded protein is CASSLAFPGRDGNTIYF.